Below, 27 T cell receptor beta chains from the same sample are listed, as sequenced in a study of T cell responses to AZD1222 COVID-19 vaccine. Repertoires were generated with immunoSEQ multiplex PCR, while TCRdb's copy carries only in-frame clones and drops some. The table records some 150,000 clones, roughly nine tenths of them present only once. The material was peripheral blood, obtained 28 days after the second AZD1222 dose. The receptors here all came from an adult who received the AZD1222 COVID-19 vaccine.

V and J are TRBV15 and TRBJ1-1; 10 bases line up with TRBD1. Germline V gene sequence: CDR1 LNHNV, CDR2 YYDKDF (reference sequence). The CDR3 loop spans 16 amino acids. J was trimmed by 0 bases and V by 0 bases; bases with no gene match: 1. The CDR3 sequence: CATSRETGGMNTEAFF. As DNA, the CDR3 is TGTGCCACCAGCAGAGAGACAGGGGGCATGAACACTGAAGCTTTCTTT.

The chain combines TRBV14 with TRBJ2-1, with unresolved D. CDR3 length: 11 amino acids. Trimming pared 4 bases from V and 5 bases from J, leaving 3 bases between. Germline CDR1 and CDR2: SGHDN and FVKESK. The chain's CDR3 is CASSPNNEQFF. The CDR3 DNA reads TGTGCCAGCAGCCCGAACAATGAGCAGTTCTTC.

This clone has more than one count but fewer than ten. The CDR3 spells CASSQSSGHNYGYTF. CDR3 sequence (DNA): TGTGCCAGCAGCCAATCGTCAGGGCATAACTATGGCTACACCTTC. The V and J genes are TRBV16 and TRBJ1-2; D is possibly TRBD1 (5 bases). V lost 0 bases and J 1 base, leaving 9 bases between the germline ends. Per the germline V gene, CDR1 is KGHSY and CDR2 is FQNENV. The CDR3 consists of 15 residues.

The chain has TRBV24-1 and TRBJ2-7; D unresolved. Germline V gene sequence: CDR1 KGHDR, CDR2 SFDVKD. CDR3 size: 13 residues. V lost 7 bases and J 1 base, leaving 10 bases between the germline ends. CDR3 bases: TGTGCCACCAGCGCCCCCGGGTCCTACGAGCAGTACTTC. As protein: CATSAPGSYEQYF.

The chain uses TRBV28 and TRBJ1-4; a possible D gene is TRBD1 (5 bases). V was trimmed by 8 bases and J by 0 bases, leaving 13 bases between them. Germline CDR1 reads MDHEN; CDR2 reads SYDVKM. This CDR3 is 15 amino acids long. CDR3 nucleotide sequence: TGTGCCAGCGGGGGAGACGGTGCAACTAATGAAAAACTGTTTTTT. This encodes CASGGDGATNEKLFF.

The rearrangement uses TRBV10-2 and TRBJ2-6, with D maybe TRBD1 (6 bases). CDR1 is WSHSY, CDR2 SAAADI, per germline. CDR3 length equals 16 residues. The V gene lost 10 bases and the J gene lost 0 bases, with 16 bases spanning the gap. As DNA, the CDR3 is TGCGCCACTACAGGGTCTCGGTTCTCTGGGGCCAACGTCCTGACTTTC. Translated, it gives CATTGSRFSGANVLTF.

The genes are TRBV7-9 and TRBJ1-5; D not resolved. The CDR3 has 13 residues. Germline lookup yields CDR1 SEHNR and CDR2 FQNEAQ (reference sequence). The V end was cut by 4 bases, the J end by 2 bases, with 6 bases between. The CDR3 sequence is CASSSFGNQPQHF. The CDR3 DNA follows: TGTGCCAGCAGCTCCTTTGGCAATCAGCCCCAGCATTTT.

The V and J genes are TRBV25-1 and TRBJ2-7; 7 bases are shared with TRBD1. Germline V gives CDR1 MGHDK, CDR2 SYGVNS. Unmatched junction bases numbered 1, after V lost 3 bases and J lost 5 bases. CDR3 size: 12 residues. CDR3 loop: CASSETGHEQYF. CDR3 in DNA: TGTGCCAGCAGTGAGACAGGGCACGAGCAGTACTTC.

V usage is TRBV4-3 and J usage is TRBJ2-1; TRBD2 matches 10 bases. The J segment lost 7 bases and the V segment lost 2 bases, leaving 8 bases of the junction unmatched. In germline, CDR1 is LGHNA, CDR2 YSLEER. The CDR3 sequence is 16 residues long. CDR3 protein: CASSQQREGRKNEQFF. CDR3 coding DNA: TGCGCCAGCAGCCAACAGCGGGAGGGCCGGAAGAATGAGCAGTTCTTC.

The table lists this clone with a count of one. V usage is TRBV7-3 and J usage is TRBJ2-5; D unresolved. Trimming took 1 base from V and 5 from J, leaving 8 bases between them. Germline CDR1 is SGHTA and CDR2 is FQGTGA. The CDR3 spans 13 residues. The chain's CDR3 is CASSLMLGETQYF. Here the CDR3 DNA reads TGTGCCAGCAGCTTAATGCTTGGCGAGACCCAGTACTTC.

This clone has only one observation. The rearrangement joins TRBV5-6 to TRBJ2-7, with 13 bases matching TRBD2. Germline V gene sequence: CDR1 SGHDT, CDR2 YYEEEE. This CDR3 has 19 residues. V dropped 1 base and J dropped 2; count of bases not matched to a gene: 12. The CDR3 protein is CASSLYWVRGLAGAYEQYF. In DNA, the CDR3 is TGTGCCAGCAGCTTGTACTGGGTCCGTGGACTAGCGGGAGCCTACGAGCAGTACTTC.

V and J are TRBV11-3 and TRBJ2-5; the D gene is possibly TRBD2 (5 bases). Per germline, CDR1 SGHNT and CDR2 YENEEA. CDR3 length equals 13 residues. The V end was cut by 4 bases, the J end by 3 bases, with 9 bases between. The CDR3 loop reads CASSYGLEETQYF. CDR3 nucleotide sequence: TGTGCCAGCAGCTATGGACTGGAAGAGACCCAGTACTTC.

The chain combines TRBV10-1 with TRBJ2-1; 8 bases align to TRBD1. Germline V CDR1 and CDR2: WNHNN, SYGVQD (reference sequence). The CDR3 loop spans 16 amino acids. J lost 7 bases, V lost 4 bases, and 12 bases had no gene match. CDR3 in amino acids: CASSGSTGVFGNEQFF. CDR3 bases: TGCGCCAGCAGTGGCTCGACAGGGGTTTTTGGGAATGAGCAGTTCTTC.

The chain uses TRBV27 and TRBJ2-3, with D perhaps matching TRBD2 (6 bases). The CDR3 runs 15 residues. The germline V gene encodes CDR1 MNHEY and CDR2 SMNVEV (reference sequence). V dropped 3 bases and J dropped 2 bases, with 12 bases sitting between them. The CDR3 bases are TGTGCCAGCAGTTTGTTGGGAGGAGACACAGATACGCAGTATTTT. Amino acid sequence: CASSLLGGDTDTQYF.

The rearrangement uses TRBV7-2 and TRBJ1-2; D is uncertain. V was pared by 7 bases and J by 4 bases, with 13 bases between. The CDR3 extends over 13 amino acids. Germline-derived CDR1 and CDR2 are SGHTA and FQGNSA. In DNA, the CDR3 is TGTGCCAGCACAAGGACGCAAGTCTATGGCTACACCTTC. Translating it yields CASTRTQVYGYTF.

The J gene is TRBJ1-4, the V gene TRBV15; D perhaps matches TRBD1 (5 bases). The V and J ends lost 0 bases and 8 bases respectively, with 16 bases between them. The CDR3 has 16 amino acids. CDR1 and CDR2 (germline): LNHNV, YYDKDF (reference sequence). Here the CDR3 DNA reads TGTGCCACCAGCAGAGATCTCGGGACTCGAGGAGAAAAACTGTTTTTT. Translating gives CATSRDLGTRGEKLFF.

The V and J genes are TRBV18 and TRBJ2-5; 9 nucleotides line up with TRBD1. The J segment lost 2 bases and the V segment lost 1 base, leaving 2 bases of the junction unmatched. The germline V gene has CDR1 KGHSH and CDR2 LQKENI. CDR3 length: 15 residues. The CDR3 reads CASSPLGQGQETQYF. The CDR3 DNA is TGTGCCAGCTCACCACTGGGACAGGGACAAGAGACCCAGTACTTC.

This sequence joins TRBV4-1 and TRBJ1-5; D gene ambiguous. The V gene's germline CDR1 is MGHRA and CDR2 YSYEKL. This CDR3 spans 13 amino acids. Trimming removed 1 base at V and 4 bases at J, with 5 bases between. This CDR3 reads CASSQVGNQPQHF. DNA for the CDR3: TGCGCCAGCAGCCAAGTGGGGAATCAGCCCCAGCATTTT.

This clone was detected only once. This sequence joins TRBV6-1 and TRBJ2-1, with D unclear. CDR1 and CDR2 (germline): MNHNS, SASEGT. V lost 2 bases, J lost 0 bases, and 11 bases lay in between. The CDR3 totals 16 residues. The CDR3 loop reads CASSEFPESSYNEQFF. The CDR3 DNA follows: TGTGCCAGCAGTGAATTCCCAGAAAGCTCCTACAATGAGCAGTTCTTC.

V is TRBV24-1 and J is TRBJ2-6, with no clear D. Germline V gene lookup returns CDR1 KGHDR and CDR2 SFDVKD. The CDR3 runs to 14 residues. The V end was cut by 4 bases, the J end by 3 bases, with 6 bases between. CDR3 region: CATSEGFGANVLTF. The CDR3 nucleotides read TGTGCCACCAGTGAAGGGTTTGGGGCCAACGTCCTGACTTTC.

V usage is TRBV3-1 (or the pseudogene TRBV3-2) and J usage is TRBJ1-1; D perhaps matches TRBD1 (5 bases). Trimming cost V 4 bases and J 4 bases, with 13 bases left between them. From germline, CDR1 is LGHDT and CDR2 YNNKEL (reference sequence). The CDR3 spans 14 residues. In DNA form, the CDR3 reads TGTGCCAGCAGCCGGGGACGGGCGCCCACTGAAGCTTTCTTT. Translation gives CASSRGRAPTEAFF.

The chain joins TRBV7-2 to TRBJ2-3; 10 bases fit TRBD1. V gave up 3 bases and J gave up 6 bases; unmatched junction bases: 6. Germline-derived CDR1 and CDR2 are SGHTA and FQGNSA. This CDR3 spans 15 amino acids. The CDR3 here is CASSFGDRGSDTQYF. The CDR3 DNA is TGTGCCAGCAGCTTCGGGGACAGGGGATCCGATACGCAGTATTTT.

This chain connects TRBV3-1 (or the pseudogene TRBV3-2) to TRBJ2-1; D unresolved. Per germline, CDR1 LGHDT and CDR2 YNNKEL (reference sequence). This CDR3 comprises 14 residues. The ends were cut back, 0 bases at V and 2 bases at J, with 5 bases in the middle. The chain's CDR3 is CASSQDPPYNEQFF. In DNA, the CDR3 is TGTGCCAGCAGCCAAGATCCCCCCTACAATGAGCAGTTCTTC.

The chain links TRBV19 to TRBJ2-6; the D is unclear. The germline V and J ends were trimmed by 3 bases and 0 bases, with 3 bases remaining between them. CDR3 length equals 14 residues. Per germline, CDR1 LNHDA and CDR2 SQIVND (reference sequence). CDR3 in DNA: TGTGCCAGTAGTATTCGCTCTGGGGCCAACGTCCTGACTTTC. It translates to CASSIRSGANVLTF.

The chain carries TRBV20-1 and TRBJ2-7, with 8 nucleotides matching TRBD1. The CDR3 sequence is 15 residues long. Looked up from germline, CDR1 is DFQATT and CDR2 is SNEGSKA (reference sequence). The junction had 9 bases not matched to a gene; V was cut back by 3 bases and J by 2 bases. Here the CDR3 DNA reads TGCAGTGCTAGTCAAATGGACAGGGCCCCCTACGAGCAGTACTTC. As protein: CSASQMDRAPYEQYF.

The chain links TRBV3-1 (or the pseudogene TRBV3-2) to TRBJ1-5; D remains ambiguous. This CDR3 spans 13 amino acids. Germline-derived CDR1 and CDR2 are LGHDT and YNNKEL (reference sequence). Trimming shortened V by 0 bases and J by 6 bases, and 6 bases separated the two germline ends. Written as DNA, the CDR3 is TGTGCCAGCAGCCAAGATGGGTCTCAGCCCCAGCATTTT. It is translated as CASSQDGSQPQHF.

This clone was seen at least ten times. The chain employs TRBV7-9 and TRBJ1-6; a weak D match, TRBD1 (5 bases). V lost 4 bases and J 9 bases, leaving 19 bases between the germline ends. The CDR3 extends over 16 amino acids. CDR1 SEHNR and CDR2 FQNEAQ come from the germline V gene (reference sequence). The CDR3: CASSWGVPGAGSPLHF. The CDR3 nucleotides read TGTGCCAGCAGCTGGGGGGTTCCTGGGGCAGGTTCACCCCTCCACTTT.